This T cell receptor beta chain stems from a study of OX40 agonist ivuxolimab in advanced cancers. Across the study: The diagnoses of dose-escalation patients were hepatocellular carcinoma, melanoma, renal cell or head and neck cancer.

Profiling relied on immunoSEQ multiplex PCR, and the TCRdb table lists in-frame clones only, not all of them. The sample carries fewer than 80,000 clones, roughly 84% recorded once. Drawing of blood for sampling happened at baseline, at cycle 4 day 1, and at cycle 7 day 1. Germline V gene sequence: CDR1 SGHAT, CDR2 FQDESV (reference sequence). J lost 4 bases, V lost 5 bases, and 7 bases had no gene match. The CDR3 has 14 residues. The chain couples TRBV11-1 to TRBJ2-5; 7 bases are shared with TRBD1. This receptor was identified in an adult with an advanced solid tumor such as melanoma, head and neck, liver or kidney cancer. The material sequenced was CD4+ or CD8+ T cells sorted from blood, taken in a trial of the OX40 agonist ivuxolimab. The CDR3 here is CASSQTGPLETQYF. The CDR3 region has the DNA TGTGCCAGCAGCCAGACAGGGCCGCTAGAGACCCAGTACTTC.